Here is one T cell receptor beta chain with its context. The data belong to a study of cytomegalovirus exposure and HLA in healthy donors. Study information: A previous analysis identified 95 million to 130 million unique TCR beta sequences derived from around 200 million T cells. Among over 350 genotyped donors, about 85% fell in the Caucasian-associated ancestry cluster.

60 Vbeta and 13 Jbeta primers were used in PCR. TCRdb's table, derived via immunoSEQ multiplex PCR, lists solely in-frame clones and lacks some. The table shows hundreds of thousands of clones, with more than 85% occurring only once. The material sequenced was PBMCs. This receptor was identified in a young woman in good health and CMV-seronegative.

CDR3 in DNA: TGTGCCAGCAGCTTTAGCAGGGTAGGGGGTAGCAATCAGCCCCAGCATTTT. This sequence encodes CASSFSRVGGSNQPQHF. The genes are TRBV7-8 and TRBJ1-5, with D tentatively TRBD1 (6 bases). The germline V gene has CDR1 SGHVS and CDR2 FQNEAQ. The CDR3 sequence is 17 residues long. Trimming stripped 3 bases from V and 0 bases from J, with 15 bases between.